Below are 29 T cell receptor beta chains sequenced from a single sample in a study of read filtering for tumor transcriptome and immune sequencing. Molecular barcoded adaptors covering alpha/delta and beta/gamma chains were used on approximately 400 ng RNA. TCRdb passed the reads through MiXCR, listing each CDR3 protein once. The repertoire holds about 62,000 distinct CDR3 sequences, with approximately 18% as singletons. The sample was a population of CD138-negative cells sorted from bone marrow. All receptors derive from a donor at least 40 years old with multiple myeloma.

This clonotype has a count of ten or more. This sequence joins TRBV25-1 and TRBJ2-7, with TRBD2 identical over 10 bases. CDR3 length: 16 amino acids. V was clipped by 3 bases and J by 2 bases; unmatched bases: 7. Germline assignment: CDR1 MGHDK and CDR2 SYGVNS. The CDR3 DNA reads TGTGCCAGCAGTGAGTCGGGTAGCGGGAGGCCCTACGAGCAGTACTTC. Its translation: CASSESGSGRPYEQYF.

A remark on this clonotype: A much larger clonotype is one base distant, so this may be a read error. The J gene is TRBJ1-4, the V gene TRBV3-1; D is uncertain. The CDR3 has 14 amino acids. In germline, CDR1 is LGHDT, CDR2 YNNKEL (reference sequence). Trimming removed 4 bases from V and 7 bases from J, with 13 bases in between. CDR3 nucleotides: TGTGCCAGCAGCCTTACAAGCCGGAGTGAAAAACTGTTTTTT. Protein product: CASSLTSRSEKLFF.

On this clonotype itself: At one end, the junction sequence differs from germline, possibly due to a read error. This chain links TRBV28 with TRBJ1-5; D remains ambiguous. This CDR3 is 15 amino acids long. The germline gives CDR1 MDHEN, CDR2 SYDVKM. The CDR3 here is CAGSFDKRSNQPQHF. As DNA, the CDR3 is TGTGCCGGCAGTTTTGACAAAAGGAGCAATCAGCCCCAGCATTTT.

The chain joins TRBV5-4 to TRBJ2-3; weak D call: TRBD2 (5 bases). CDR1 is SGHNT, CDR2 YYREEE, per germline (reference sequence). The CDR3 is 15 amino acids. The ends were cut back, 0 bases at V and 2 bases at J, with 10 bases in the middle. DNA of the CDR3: TGTGCCAGCAGCTTGGCCGCGGGTTTCACAGATACGCAGTATTTT. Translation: CASSLAAGFTDTQYF.

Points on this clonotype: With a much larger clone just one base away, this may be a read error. CDR3 region: CASTGGLAGFYNEQLF. In DNA form, the CDR3 reads TGTGCCAGCACCGGGGGACTAGCGGGCTTCTACAATGAGCAGCTCTTC. J is TRBJ2-1 and V is TRBV28, with 12 nucleotides matching TRBD2. This CDR3 is 16 amino acids long. CDR1 is MDHEN, CDR2 SYDVKM, per germline.

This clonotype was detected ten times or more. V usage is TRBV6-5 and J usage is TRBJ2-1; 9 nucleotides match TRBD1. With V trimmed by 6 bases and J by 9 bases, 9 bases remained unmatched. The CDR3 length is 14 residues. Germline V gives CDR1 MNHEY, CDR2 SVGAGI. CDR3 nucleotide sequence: TGTGCCAGCAGACCTAATGGACAGGGGACTGAGCAGTTCTTC. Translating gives CASRPNGQGTEQFF.

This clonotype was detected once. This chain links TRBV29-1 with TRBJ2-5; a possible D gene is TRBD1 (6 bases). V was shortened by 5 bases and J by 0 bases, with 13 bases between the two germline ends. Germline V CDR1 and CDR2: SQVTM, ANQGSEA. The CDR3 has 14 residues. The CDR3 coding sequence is TGCAGCGTTTCAAAAGGGGGAAACCAAGAGACCCAGTACTTC. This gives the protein CSVSKGGNQETQYF.

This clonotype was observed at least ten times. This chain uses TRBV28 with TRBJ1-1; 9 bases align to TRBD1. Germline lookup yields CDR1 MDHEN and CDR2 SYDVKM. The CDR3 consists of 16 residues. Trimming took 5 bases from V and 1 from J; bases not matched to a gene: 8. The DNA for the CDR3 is TGTGCCAGCAGTAGACAGGGGGTCCGAGGGAACACTGAAGCTTTCTTT. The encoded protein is CASSRQGVRGNTEAFF.

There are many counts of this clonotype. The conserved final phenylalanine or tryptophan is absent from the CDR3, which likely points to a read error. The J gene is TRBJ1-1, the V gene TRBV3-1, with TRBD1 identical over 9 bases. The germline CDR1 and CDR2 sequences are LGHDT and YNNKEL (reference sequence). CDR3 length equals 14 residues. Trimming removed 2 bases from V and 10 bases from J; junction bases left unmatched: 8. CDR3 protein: CASSQTGGGFGAFS. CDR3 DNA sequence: TGTGCCAGCAGCCAAACAGGGGGCGGGTTTGGAGCTTTCTCT.

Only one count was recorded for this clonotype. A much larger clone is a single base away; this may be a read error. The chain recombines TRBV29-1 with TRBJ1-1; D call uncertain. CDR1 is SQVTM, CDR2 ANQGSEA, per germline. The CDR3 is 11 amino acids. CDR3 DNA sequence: TGCAGCGCTGAAACGGGGTCTGAAGCTCTCTTT. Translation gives CSAETGSEALF.

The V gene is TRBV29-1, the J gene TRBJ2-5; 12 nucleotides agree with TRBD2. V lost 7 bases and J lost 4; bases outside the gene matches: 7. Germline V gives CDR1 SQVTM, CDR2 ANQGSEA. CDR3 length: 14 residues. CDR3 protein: CSARLAGGLETQYF. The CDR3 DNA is TGCAGCGCCAGGCTAGCGGGAGGGCTAGAGACCCAGTACTTC.

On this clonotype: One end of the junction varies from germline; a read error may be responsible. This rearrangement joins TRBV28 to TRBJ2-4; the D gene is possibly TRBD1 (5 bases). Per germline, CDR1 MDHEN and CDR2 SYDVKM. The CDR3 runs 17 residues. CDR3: CASKTSDIRLAENIRYF. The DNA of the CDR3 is TGTGCCAGCAAGACGTCGGACATACGTTTGGCCGAAAACATTCGGTACTTC.

CDR3 DNA: TGTGCCAGCAGCACGCTCCTCCTAGCGTGGGAGAAGTACAATGAGCAGTTCTTC. Its translation: CASSTLLLAWEKYNEQFF. The chain recombines TRBV28 with TRBJ2-1; possible D gene TRBD2, 6 bases. Trimming removed 6 bases from V and 4 bases from J, with 25 bases in between. The CDR3 extends over 18 amino acids. Germline assignment: CDR1 MDHEN and CDR2 SYDVKM.

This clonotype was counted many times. CDR3 coding DNA: TGCAGTGCTAGTTACGGGAGGGCCCTCAATGAGCAGTTCTTC. It translates to CSASYGRALNEQFF. This sequence joins TRBV20-1 and TRBJ2-1, with 8 bases that match TRBD2. The V and J ends lost 3 bases and 6 bases, in that order; junction bases with no gene match: 7. CDR3 length: 14 amino acids. Germline values: CDR1 DFQATT, CDR2 SNEGSKA (reference sequence).

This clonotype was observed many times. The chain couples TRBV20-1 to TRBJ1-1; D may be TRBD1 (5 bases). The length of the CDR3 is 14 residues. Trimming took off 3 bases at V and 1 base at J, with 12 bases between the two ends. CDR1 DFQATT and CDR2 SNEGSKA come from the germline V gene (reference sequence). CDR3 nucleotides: TGCAGTGCTAGGCGGGACGGTCAGAACACTGAAGCTTTCTTT. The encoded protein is CSARRDGQNTEAFF.

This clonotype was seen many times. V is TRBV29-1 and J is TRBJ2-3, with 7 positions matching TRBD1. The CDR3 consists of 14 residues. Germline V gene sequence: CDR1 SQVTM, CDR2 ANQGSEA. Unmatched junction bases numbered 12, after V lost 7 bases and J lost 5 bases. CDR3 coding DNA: TGCAGCGGCGCCAGGGGATCAGGGGGAGATACGCAGTATTTT. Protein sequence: CSGARGSGGDTQYF.

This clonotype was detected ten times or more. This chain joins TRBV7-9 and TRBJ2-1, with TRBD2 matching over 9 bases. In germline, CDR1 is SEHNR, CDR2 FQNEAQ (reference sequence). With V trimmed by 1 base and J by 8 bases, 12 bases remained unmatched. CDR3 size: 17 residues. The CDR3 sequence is CASSLGSGGGAGDEQFF. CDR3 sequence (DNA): TGTGCCAGCAGCTTAGGGTCTGGCGGGGGGGCGGGCGATGAGCAGTTCTTC.

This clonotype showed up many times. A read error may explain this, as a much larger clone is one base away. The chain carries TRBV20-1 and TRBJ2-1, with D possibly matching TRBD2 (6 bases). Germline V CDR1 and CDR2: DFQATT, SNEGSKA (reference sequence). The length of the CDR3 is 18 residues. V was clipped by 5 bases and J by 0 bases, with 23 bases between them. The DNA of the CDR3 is TGCAGTGCTGGCGGACCTCTTGGACTACCGACCTCCTACAATGAGCAGTTCTTC. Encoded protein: CSAGGPLGLPTSYNEQFF.

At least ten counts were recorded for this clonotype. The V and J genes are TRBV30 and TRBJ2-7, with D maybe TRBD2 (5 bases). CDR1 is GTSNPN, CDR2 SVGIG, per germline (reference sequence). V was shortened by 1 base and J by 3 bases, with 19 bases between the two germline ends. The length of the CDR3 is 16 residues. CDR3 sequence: CAWSDPRPGSLYEQYF. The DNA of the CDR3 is TGTGCCTGGAGTGACCCCCGCCCGGGGTCCCTCTACGAGCAGTACTTC.

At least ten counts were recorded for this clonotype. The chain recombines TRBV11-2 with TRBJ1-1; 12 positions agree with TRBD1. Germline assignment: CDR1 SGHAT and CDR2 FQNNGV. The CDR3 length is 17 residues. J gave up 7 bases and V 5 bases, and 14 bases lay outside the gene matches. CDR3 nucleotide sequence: TGTGCCAGCAGCCCCCGAATCCGGGACAGGGGGCGCGGTGAAGCTTTCTTT. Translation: CASSPRIRDRGRGEAFF.

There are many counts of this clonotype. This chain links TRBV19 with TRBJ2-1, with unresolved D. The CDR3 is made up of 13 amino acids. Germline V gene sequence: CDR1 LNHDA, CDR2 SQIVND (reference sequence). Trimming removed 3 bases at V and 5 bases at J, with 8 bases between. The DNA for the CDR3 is TGTGCCAGTAGTATCGGGCAAAACAATGAGCAGTTCTTC. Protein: CASSIGQNNEQFF. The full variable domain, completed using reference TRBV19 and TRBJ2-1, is DGGITQSPKYLFRKEGQNVTLSCEQNLNHDAMYWYRQDPGQGLRLIYYSQIVNDFQKGDIAEGYSVSREKKESFPLTVTSAQKNPTAFYLCASSIGQNNEQFFGPGTRLTVL.

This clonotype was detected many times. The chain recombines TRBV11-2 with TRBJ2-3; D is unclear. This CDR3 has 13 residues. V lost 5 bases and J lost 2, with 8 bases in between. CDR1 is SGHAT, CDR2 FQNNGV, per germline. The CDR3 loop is CASSQDLTDTQYF. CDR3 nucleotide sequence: TGTGCCAGCAGCCAAGACCTCACAGATACGCAGTATTTT.

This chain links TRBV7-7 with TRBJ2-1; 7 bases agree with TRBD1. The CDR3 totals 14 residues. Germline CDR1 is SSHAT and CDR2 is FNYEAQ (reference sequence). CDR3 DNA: TGTGCTAGCCGCCAGGGACAGAATTACAATGAGCAGTTCTTC. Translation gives CASRQGQNYNEQFF.

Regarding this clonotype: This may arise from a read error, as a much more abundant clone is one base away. CDR3 DNA sequence: TGCGCCAGCAGAACTACCGGGACAGACGAAGAGGCCCAGTACTTC. Protein sequence: CASRTTGTDEEAQYF. The chain links TRBV5-1 to TRBJ2-5, with 7 nucleotides matching TRBD1. Looked up from germline, CDR1 is SGHRS and CDR2 is YFSETQ. The length of the CDR3 is 15 residues.

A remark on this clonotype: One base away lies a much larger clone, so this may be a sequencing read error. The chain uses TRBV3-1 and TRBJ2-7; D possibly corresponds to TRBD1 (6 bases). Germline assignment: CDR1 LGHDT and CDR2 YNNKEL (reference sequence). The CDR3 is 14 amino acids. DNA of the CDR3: TGTGCCAGCAGCCCCCGGACAGAAACCTACGAGCACTACTTC. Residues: CASSPRTETYEHYF.

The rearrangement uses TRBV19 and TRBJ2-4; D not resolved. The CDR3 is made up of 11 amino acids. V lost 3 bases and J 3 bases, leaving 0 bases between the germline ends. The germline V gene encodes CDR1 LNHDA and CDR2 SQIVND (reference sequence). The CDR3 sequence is CASSIKNIQYF. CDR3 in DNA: TGTGCCAGTAGTATCAAAAACATTCAGTACTTC.

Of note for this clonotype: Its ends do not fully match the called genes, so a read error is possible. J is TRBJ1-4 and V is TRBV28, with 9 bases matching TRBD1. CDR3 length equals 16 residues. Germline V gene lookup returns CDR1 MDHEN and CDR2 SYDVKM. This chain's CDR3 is CASSSPSGTGKEKLFF. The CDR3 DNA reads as TGCGCCAGCAGTTCACCATCCGGGACAGGGAAAGAAAAACTGTTTTTT.

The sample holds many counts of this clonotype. CDR3 nucleotides: TGTGCCAGCAGCTTGGCCGGACAGGGCTACGAGCAGTACTTC. Protein sequence: CASSLAGQGYEQYF. This chain joins TRBV5-8 and TRBJ2-7, with 8 bases aligning to TRBD1. Losses at the gene ends were 0 bases for V and 3 bases for J; bases not matched to a gene: 2. CDR3 length: 14 residues. Looked up from germline, CDR1 is SGHTS and CDR2 is YDEGEE.

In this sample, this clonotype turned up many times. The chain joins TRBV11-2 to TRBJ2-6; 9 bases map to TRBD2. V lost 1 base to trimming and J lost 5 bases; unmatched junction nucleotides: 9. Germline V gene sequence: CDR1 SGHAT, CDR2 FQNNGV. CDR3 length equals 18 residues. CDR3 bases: TGTGCCAGCAGCTTAGGAGGGTCTAGCGGGGTCCGGGCCAACGTCCTGACTTTC. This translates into CASSLGGSSGVRANVLTF.